This TCR beta chain was obtained from a study of blood T cell repertoires in COVID-19. Study in general: Sources were T cells, B-cell-depleted T cells, or PBMCs; the material itself was cDNA or gDNA.

Trimming cost V 7 bases and J 0 bases, with 13 bases left between them. CDR1 and CDR2 (germline): SGHKS, YYEKEE (reference sequence). The CDR3 is 14 amino acids. This clone was counted between two and nine times. In the original processing: Nucleated cell counts were estimated from reference gene primer amplification. TCRdb's copy holds only in-frame clones and misses some; the assay was immunoSEQ multiplex PCR. V, J and clone size were drawn from that table, and D and trimming were deduced from the DNA. The sample contains approximately 150,000 clones, almost 80% of which appear only once. The V call is TRBV5-5, the J call TRBJ1-1; unclear D gene. The TCR sequence derives from a man aged 50 to 60 with active or convalescent COVID-19. Sequenced sample: peripheral blood. The CDR3 coding sequence is TGTGCCAGCTCCCTTGGCCGGGTGAACACTGAAGCTTTCTTT. It specifies CASSLGRVNTEAFF.